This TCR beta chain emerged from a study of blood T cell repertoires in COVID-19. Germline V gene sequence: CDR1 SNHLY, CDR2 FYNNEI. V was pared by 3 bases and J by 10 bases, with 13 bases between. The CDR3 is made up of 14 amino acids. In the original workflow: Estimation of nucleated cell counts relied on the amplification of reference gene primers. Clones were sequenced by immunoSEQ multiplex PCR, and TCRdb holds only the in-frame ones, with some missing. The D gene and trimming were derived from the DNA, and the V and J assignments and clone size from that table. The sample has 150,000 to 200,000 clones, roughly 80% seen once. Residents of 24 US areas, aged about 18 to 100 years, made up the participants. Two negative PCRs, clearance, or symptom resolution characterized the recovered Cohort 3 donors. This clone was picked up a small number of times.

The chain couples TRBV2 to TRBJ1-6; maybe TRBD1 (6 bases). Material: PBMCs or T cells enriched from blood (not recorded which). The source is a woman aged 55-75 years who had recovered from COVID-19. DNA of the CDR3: TGTGCCAGCAGTGACAATAACAGGGAATCACCCCTCCACTTT. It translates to CASSDNNRESPLHF. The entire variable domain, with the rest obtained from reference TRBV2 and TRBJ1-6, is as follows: EPEVTQTPSHQVTQMGQEVILRCVPISNHLYFYWYRQILGQKVEFLVSFYNNEISEKSEIFDDQFSVERPDGSNFTLKIRSTKLEDSAMYFCASSDNNRESPLHFGNGTRLTVT.